These 16 T cell receptor beta chains were all obtained from the same sample, sequenced in a study of memory CD4+ T cells and cytomegalovirus serostatus. Single viable CD3+CD4+CD8-CD45RO+ cells were sorted as the memory CD4+ T cells. Sequenced by immunoSEQ multiplex PCR; TCRdb stores in-frame clones only, minus some. The repertoire holds 61,000 or so clones, with around three quarters as singletons. Sequencing input: memory CD4+ T cells from blood. These receptors all come from an adult in good health and CMV-seronegative. Some clones in this sample may be carry-over from other donors' samples.

The chain combines TRBV5-1 with TRBJ2-4; D may be TRBD1 (5 bases). Germline V gene sequence: CDR1 SGHRS, CDR2 YFSETQ. With 1 base removed from V and 7 bases from J, the gap between germline ends came to 15 bases. CDR3 length: 15 residues. CDR3 nucleotides: TGCGCCAGCAGCTTGAGGCCGGACAAAGGGAACATTCAGTACTTC. Its protein is CASSLRPDKGNIQYF. Variable domain in full (rest from reference TRBV5-1 and TRBJ2-4): KAGVTQTPRYLIKTRGQQVTLSCSPISGHRSVSWYQQTPGQGLQFLFEYFSETQRNKGNFPGRFSGRQFSNSRSEMNVSTLELGDSALYLCASSLRPDKGNIQYFGAGTRLSVL.

The genes are TRBV20-1 and TRBJ2-2; D gene unclear. Trimming took 6 bases from V and 4 from J, leaving 6 bases between them. CDR1 is DFQATT and CDR2 is SNEGSKA in the germline V gene (reference sequence). The CDR3 has 11 residues. CDR3: CSAGGTGELFF. DNA of the CDR3: TGCAGTGCCGGCGGCACCGGGGAGCTGTTTTTT.

This clone was observed a few times. The CDR3 sequence: CASSLYSTSTEAFF. The CDR3 DNA sequence: TGCGCCAGCAGCTTATACAGTACATCCACTGAAGCTTTCTTT. This chain joins TRBV5-1 and TRBJ1-1; no clear D gene. Trimming left V 2 bases short and J 4 bases short, with 12 bases between. CDR1 and CDR2 (germline): SGHRS, YFSETQ. The CDR3 is made up of 14 amino acids.

This rearrangement joins TRBV25-1 to TRBJ1-5; D gene uncertain. CDR3 size: 13 residues. Germline values: CDR1 MGHDK, CDR2 SYGVNS. Trimming removed 2 bases from V and 11 bases from J, with 13 bases in between. CDR3 DNA sequence: TGTGCCAGCAGTGAAGTGGCCTGGGGAACCCAGCATTTT. Protein: CASSEVAWGTQHF.

This clone was seen only once. The chain carries TRBV5-1 and TRBJ2-4; 8 nucleotides align to TRBD1. CDR1 and CDR2 from the germline V gene are SGHRS and YFSETQ. CDR3 length: 16 amino acids. V lost 4 bases to trimming and J lost 0 bases; unmatched junction nucleotides: 6. Written as DNA, the CDR3 is TGCGCCAGCAGCGGTGGGACAGGACTAGCCAAAAACATTCAGTACTTC. Translating gives CASSGGTGLAKNIQYF.

The rearrangement uses TRBV7-3 and TRBJ2-1; D gene ambiguous. Germline V gene sequence: CDR1 SGHTA, CDR2 FQGTGA. Trimming took 1 base from V and 4 from J, leaving 8 bases between them. This CDR3 contains 14 residues. The CDR3 here is CASSLIPGYNEQFF. The CDR3 coding sequence is TGTGCCAGCAGCTTAATCCCCGGTTACAATGAGCAGTTCTTC.

The chain is built from TRBV21-1 and TRBJ1-4; the table assigns TRBD1, which was not confirmed against the DNA. TRBV21-1 is flagged as a pseudogene. This CDR3 contains 16 residues. CDR3 sequence (DNA): TGTGCCAGCGGAAGGGACAGGGGGCATACTAATGAAAAACTGTTTTTT. Amino acid sequence: CASGRDRGHTNEKLFF.

This clone was detected only once. The rearrangement links TRBV5-1 to TRBJ2-7, with TRBD1 identical over 9 bases. V lost 3 bases to trimming and J lost 0 bases; unmatched junction nucleotides: 7. Per the germline V gene, CDR1 is SGHRS and CDR2 is YFSETQ. The CDR3 runs 16 residues. This CDR3 is CASSWSQGASSYEQYF. For the CDR3, the DNA is TGCGCCAGCAGCTGGTCACAGGGGGCTTCCTCCTACGAGCAGTACTTC.

This chain links TRBV7-9 with TRBJ1-2, with a tentative D call TRBD1 (6 bases). This CDR3 has 13 amino acids. Germline CDR1 SEHNR, CDR2 FQNEAQ (reference sequence). The V end lost 1 base, the J end lost 7 bases, and 10 bases lay between the germline ends. For the CDR3, the DNA is TGTGCCAGCAGCTTAGATTCAGGGGCTGGCTACACCTTC. Protein product: CASSLDSGAGYTF.

This rearrangement joins TRBV7-9 to TRBJ1-3; TRBD1 matches 7 bases. V lost 5 bases, J lost 4 bases, and 8 bases stayed unmatched. CDR3 length: 15 residues. Germline V gene lookup returns CDR1 SEHNR and CDR2 FQNEAQ (reference sequence). The CDR3 is CASSPQQGSGNTIYF. Written as DNA, the CDR3 is TGTGCCAGCAGCCCCCAACAGGGGTCAGGAAACACCATATATTTT.

V usage is TRBV27 and J usage is TRBJ2-1, with TRBD2 matching 11 bases. The V gene end was trimmed by 5 bases and the J gene end by 7 bases; junction bases not matched to a gene: 13. The CDR3 is 17 residues long. The germline CDR1 and CDR2 sequences are MNHEY and SMNVEV (reference sequence). CDR3 sequence (DNA): TGTGCCAGCAGTCTACTTGGACTAGCGGGCCGAGATAATGAGCAGTTCTTC. Protein: CASSLLGLAGRDNEQFF.

J is TRBJ1-5 and V is TRBV28; D gene ambiguous. In germline, CDR1 is MDHEN, CDR2 SYDVKM. V lost 8 bases and J lost 0, with 5 bases in between. The CDR3 spans 12 residues. CDR3 nucleotides: TGTGCCAGCGTGGCTAGCAATCAGCCCCAGCATTTT. It translates to CASVASNQPQHF.

The chain employs TRBV19 and TRBJ2-7, with TRBD1 matching 8 bases. The CDR3 contains 14 residues. Germline V gene sequence: CDR1 LNHDA, CDR2 SQIVND (reference sequence). The junction had 1 base not matched to a gene; V was cut back by 1 base and J by 2 bases. CDR3 DNA: TGTGCCAGTAGTATAGCCAGGGGGCCCTACGAGCAGTACTTC. The encoded protein is CASSIARGPYEQYF.

The chain carries TRBV5-1 and TRBJ1-2; unclear D gene. The germline V and J ends were trimmed by 7 bases and 2 bases, with 18 bases remaining between them. The CDR3 length is 15 residues. Germline assignment: CDR1 SGHRS and CDR2 YFSETQ. CDR3 bases: TGCGCCAGCCTACCGGGAAGCTCTTTAAACTATGGCTACACCTTC. This translates into CASLPGSSLNYGYTF.

This clone appeared a few times. The rearrangement links TRBV25-1 to TRBJ1-2; D gene ambiguous. The germline V and J ends were trimmed by 3 bases and 1 base, with 6 bases remaining between them. Germline V gives CDR1 MGHDK, CDR2 SYGVNS. The CDR3 sequence is 13 residues long. The CDR3 spells CASSDKLNYGYTF. The CDR3 nucleotides are TGTGCCAGCAGTGATAAGCTTAACTATGGCTACACCTTC.

This clone was found a few times. This rearrangement joins TRBV19 to TRBJ1-5, with D perhaps TRBD1 (5 bases). Trimming removed 3 bases from V and 2 bases from J, with 14 bases in between. The CDR3 runs 16 residues. Germline CDR1 is LNHDA and CDR2 is SQIVND (reference sequence). The CDR3 loop is CASSMGTGRGNQPQHF. Here the CDR3 DNA reads TGTGCCAGTAGTATGGGGACCGGACGAGGCAATCAGCCCCAGCATTTT.